This T cell receptor (beta chain) appears in the sequencing data of a study of T cell repertoires in cytomegalovirus infection. Comment on this clonotype: Its target is unknown.

Each CDR3 protein is one row after TCRdb ran MiXCR on the reads. Here the sample spans just under 500,000 distinct CDR3 sequences, 25% to 35% being singletons. Sequenced here: cultured PBMCs, sampled from culture after CMV antigen stimulation. This clonotype was obtained from a human donor in good health (CMV status not recorded). Some clones in this sample may be carry-over from other donors' samples.

The CDR3 coding sequence is TGCGCCAGCAGCCAGGGGGGACTGCGGGAGGGTGGCAATGAGCAGTTCTTC. Amino acid sequence: CASSQGGLREGGNEQFF. The chain is built from TRBV4-3 and TRBJ2-1; 9 bases are shared with TRBD2. V lost 3 bases, J lost 6 bases, and 12 bases stayed unmatched. This CDR3 spans 17 amino acids. The germline CDR1 and CDR2 sequences are LGHNA and YSLEER.